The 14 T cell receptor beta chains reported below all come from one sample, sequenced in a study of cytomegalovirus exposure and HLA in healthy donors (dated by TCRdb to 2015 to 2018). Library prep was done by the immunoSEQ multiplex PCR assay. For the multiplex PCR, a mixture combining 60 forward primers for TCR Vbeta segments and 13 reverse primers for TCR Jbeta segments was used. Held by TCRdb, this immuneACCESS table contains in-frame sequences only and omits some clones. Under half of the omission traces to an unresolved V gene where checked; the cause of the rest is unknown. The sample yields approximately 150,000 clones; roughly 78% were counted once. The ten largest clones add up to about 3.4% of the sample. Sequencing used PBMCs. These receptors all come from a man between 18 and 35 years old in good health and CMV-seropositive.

The CDR3 loop reads CASSQDMRDGNTIYF. In DNA, the CDR3 is TGCGCCAGCAGCCAAGATATGAGGGATGGAAACACCATATATTTT. The gene calls are TRBV4-1 and TRBJ1-3, with D hard to call. The CDR3 covers 15 residues. Germline V gene data show CDR1 as MGHRA and CDR2 as YSYEKL. V dropped 0 bases and J dropped 3 bases, with 9 bases sitting between them.

In DNA form, the CDR3 reads TGTGCCAGCAGCTACCGGGACTTCTCCTACGAGCAGTACTTC. Translating gives CASSYRDFSYEQYF. This chain links TRBV6-1 with TRBJ2-7, with D possibly TRBD2 on 6 matching bases. Germline V gene sequence: CDR1 MNHNS, CDR2 SASEGT. This CDR3 is 14 amino acids long. Trimming left V 6 bases short and J 0 bases short, with 12 bases between.

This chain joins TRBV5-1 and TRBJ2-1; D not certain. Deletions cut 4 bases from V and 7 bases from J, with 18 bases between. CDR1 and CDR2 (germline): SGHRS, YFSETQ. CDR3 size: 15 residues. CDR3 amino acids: CASSPDGEVLNEQFF. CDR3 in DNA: TGCGCCAGCAGCCCCGACGGTGAGGTTTTAAATGAGCAGTTCTTC.

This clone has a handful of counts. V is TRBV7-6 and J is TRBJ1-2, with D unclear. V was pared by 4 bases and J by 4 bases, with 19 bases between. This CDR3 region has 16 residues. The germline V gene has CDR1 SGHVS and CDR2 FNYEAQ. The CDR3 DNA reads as TGTGCCAGCAGCTCCACTGAGGGAGGGCTTAGCTATGGCTACACCTTC. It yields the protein CASSSTEGGLSYGYTF.

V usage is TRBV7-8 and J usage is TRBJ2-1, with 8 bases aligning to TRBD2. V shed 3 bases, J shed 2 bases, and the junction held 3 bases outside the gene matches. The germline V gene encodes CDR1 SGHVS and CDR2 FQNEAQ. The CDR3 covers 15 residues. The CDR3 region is CASSLAGGTYNEQFF. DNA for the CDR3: TGTGCCAGCAGCTTGGCGGGAGGCACCTACAATGAGCAGTTCTTC.

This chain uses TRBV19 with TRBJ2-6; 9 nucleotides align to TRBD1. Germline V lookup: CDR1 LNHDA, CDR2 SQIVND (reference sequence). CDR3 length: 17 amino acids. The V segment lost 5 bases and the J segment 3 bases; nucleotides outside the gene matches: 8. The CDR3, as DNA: TGTGCCAGTAGTCCGGCACAGGGGGCGCATGGGGCCAACGTCCTGACTTTC. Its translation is CASSPAQGAHGANVLTF.

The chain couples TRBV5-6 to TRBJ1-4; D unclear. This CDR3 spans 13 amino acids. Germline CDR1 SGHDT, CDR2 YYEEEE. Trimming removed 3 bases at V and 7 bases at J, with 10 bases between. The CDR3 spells CASSYSLGEKLFF. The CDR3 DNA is TGTGCCAGCAGCTACAGTCTCGGTGAAAAACTGTTTTTT.

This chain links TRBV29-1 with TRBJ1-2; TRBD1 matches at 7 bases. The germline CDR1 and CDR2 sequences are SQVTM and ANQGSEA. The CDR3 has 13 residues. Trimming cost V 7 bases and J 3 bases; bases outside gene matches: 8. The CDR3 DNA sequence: TGCAGCGCCAGACTGACAGGGTACTATGGCTACACCTTC. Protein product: CSARLTGYYGYTF.

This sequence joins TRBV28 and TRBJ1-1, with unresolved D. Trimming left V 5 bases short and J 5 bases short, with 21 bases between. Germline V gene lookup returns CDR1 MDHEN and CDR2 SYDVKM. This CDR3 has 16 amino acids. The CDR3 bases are TGTGCCAGCAGTGACCTGAGGAAGGTAGTGAGGACTGAAGCTTTCTTT. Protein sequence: CASSDLRKVVRTEAFF.

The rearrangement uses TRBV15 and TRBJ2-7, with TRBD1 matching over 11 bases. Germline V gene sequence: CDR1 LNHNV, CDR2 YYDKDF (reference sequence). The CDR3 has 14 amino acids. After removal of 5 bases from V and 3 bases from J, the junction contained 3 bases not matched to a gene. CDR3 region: CATSPDRGLYEQYF. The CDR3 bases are TGTGCCACCAGCCCGGACAGGGGGCTCTACGAGCAGTACTTC. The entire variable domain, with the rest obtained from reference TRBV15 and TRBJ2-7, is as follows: DAMVIQNPRYQVTQFGKPVTLSCSQTLNHNVMYWYQQKSSQAPKLLFHYYDKDFNNEADTPDNFQSRRPNTSFCFLDIRSPGLGDTAMYLCATSPDRGLYEQYFGPGTRLTVT.

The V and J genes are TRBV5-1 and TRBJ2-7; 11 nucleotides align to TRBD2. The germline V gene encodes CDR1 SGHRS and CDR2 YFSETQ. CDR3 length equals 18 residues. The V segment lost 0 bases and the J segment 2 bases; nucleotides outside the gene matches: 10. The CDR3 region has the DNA TGCGCCAGCAGCTTGGCGGCCGGGACTAGCGGCGCAACCTACGAGCAGTACTTC. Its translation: CASSLAAGTSGATYEQYF.

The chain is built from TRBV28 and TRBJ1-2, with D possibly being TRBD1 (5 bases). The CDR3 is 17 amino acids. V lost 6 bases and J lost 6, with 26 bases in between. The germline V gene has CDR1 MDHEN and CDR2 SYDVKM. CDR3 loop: CASSHRDPRAAIDGYTF. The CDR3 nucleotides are TGTGCCAGCAGCCATAGGGATCCCAGGGCCGCCATCGATGGCTACACCTTC.

CDR3 region: CSVLTGYEQYF. The DNA of the CDR3 is TGCAGTGTCCTGACAGGCTACGAGCAGTACTTC. The chain links TRBV20-1 to TRBJ2-7, with a weak D call TRBD1 (6 bases). This CDR3 is 11 amino acids long. V lost 7 bases and J 3 bases, leaving 10 bases between the germline ends. Germline CDR1 is DFQATT and CDR2 is SNEGSKA (reference sequence).

CDR3 in amino acids: CATLPGQGFYEQYF. Written as DNA, the CDR3 is TGTGCCACCCTCCCAGGACAGGGCTTCTACGAGCAGTACTTC. The gene calls are TRBV6-1 and TRBJ2-7, with 8 bases identical to TRBD1. CDR1 and CDR2 (germline): MNHNS, SASEGT. This CDR3 comprises 14 residues. J was trimmed by 3 bases and V by 10 bases; bases with no gene match: 11.